The table lists the clone carrying this T cell receptor beta chain with many counts. The antigen remains unidentified. These data come from a study of blood T cells in healthy people across ages. Study summary: The template switching approach captured approximately one barcoded beta molecule for every two T cells. The study's findings and limits: More naive CD4+ cells and higher diversity were found in long-lived than in aged donors.

Then a second PCR, running roughly 7 to 12 cycles, was carried out with a sample-barcoded 5' primer and a J-beta primer mix. TCRdb fed the 5' RACE reads into MiXCR, producing one record per CDR3 protein. The sample records 1.5 million to 2 million distinct CDR3 sequences, roughly 30% being singletons. The material sequenced was blood. The TCR sequence derives from a young woman in good health.

CDR3 region: CASSLVTGGDDEQFF. The CDR3 nucleotides are TGCGCCAGCAGCTTGGTAACGGGGGGTGACGATGAGCAGTTCTTC. The chain couples TRBV5-1 to TRBJ2-1, with 7 bases aligning to TRBD2. The germline V gene encodes CDR1 SGHRS and CDR2 YFSETQ. V shed 0 bases and J 8 bases; nucleotides not matched to a gene: 8. The CDR3 sequence is 15 residues long.